One sample yielded the 8 T cell receptor beta chains listed below, sequenced in a study of cytomegalovirus exposure and HLA in healthy donors. PCR used 60 Vbeta primers and 13 Jbeta primers. The assay was immunoSEQ multiplex PCR, and TCRdb's table has in-frame clones only and misses some. The table has about 52,000 clones, around three fifths seen once; the top ten hold 10% to 15%. Sequencing was carried out using PBMCs. The receptor source for this set is a human donor in good health.

CDR3 bases: TGTGCCAGCAGCACGGGACAGGGGACCTACAATGAGCAGTTCTTC. Protein product: CASSTGQGTYNEQFF. This chain joins TRBV9 and TRBJ2-1; TRBD1 aligns across 10 bases. The CDR3 extends over 15 amino acids. The germline gives CDR1 SGDLS, CDR2 YYNGEE. The V and J ends lost 4 bases and 2 bases, in that order; junction bases with no gene match: 3.

The V call is TRBV6-1, the J call TRBJ2-7, with 11 positions matching TRBD2. The V and J ends lost 1 base and 4 bases, in that order; junction bases with no gene match: 3. The CDR3 totals 15 residues. The germline gives CDR1 MNHNS, CDR2 SASEGT. The CDR3 bases are TGTGCCAGCAGTGAAGGACTAGCGGGAAAATACGAGCAGTACTTC. This encodes CASSEGLAGKYEQYF.

The chain links TRBV4-2 to TRBJ2-7, with TRBD2 matching over 11 bases. Trimming took 0 bases from V and 7 from J; bases not matched to a gene: 5. The CDR3 contains 15 residues. Looked up from germline, CDR1 is LGHNA and CDR2 is YNFKEQ. CDR3: CASSQDVAGGQEQYF. For the CDR3, the DNA is TGTGCCAGCAGCCAAGACGTAGCGGGGGGGCAGGAGCAGTACTTC.

This chain joins TRBV19 and TRBJ2-1; possibly TRBD2 for D (5 bases). V shed 6 bases and J shed 4 bases, with 13 bases lying between them. This CDR3 is built from 14 residues. Germline lookup yields CDR1 LNHDA and CDR2 SQIVND (reference sequence). The CDR3 loop is CASSPSTSYNEQFF. Here the CDR3 DNA reads TGTGCCAGTAGCCCTAGCACCTCTTACAATGAGCAGTTCTTC.

V gene TRBV6-1 combines with J gene TRBJ2-3; D gene unclear. The CDR3 is 16 amino acids. Germline CDR1 and CDR2: MNHNS and SASEGT. The V gene lost 1 base and the J gene lost 2 bases, with 13 bases spanning the gap. The DNA for the CDR3 is TGTGCCAGCAGTGAAGGGGTCTCGAGGAACACAGATACGCAGTATTTT. It encodes CASSEGVSRNTDTQYF.

V usage is TRBV2 and J usage is TRBJ2-3; no definite D call. CDR3 length: 14 amino acids. V was shortened by 5 bases and J by 1 base, with 10 bases between the two germline ends. CDR1 SNHLY and CDR2 FYNNEI come from the germline V gene. CDR3 sequence (DNA): TGTGCCAGCAGTCCCTCCTACGGCACAGATACGCAGTATTTT. As protein: CASSPSYGTDTQYF.

J is TRBJ2-2 and V is TRBV7-2, with 7 nucleotides matching TRBD1. CDR1 and CDR2 (germline): SGHTA, FQGNSA. This CDR3 region has 15 residues. The V and J ends lost 6 bases and 2 bases, in that order; junction bases with no gene match: 6. The CDR3 spells CASSSHRGNTGELFF. CDR3 nucleotides: TGTGCCAGCAGTTCTCACAGGGGTAACACCGGGGAGCTGTTTTTT. The variable domain in full, completed from reference TRBV7-2 and TRBJ2-2, reads GAGVSQSPSNKVTEKGKDVELRCDPISGHTALYWYRQSLGQGLEFLIYFQGNSAPDKSGLPSDRFSAERTGGSVSTLTIQRTQQEDSAVYLCASSSHRGNTGELFFGEGSRLTVL.

This clone was observed a handful of times. This CDR3 reads CASSPGAEQYF. The CDR3 DNA sequence: TGCGCCAGCAGCCCAGGGGCCGAGCAGTACTTC. The J gene is TRBJ2-7, the V gene TRBV5-1, with D possibly matching TRBD1 (6 bases). The CDR3 consists of 11 residues. V was pared by 4 bases and J by 6 bases, with 8 bases between. Germline V gene sequence: CDR1 SGHRS, CDR2 YFSETQ.